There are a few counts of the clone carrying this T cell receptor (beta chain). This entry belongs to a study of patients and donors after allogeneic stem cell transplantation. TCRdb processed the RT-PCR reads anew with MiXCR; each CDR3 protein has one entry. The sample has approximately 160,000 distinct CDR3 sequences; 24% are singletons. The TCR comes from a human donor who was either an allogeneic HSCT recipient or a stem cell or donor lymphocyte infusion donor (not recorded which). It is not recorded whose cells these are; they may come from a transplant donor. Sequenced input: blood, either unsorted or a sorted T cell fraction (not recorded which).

The CDR3 nucleotides read TGCGCCAGCAGCTTGGTCAGGGCCCTCGATACGCAGTATTTT. Translated, it gives CASSLVRALDTQYF. V is TRBV5-1 and J is TRBJ2-3; tentatively, D is TRBD1 (5 bases). The CDR3 runs to 14 residues. The germline CDR1 and CDR2 sequences are SGHRS and YFSETQ. Trimming left V 0 bases short and J 6 bases short, with 11 bases between. The full variable domain, rest sourced from reference TRBV5-1 and TRBJ2-3, is KAGVTQTPRYLIKTRGQQVTLSCSPISGHRSVSWYQQTPGQGLQFLFEYFSETQRNKGNFPGRFSGRQFSNSRSEMNVSTLELGDSALYLCASSLVRALDTQYFGPGTRLTVL.